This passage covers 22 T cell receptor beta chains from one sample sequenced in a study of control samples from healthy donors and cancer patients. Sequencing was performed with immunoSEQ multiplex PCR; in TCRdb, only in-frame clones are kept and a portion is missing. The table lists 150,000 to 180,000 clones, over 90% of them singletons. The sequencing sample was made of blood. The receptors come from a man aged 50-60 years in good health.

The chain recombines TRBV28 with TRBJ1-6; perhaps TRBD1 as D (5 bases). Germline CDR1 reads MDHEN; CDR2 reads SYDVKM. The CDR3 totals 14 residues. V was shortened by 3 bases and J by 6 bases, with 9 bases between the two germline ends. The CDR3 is CASSLGRINSPLHF. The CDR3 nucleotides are TGTGCCAGCAGTTTGGGACGGATTAATTCACCCCTCCACTTT.

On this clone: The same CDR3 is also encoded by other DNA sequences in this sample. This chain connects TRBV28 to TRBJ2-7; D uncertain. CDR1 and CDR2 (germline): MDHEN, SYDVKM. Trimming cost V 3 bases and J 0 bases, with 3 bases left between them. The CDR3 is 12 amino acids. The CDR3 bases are TGTGCCAGCAGTTTGTACTCCTACGAGCAGTACTTC. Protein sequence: CASSLYSYEQYF.

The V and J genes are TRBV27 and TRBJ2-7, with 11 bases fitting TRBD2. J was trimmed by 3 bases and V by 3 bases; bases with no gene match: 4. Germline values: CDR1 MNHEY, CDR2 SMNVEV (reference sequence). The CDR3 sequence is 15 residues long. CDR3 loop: CASSFRTSGHYEQYF. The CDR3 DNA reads TGTGCCAGCAGTTTCCGGACTAGCGGGCACTACGAGCAGTACTTC.

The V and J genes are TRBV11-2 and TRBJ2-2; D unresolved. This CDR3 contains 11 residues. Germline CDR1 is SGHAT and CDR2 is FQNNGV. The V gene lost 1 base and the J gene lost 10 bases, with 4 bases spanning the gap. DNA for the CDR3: TGTGCCAGCAGCTTAGGGTCGGAGCTGTTTTTT. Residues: CASSLGSELFF. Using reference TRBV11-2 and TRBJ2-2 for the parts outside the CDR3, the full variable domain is EAGVAQSPRYKIIEKRQSVAFWCNPISGHATLYWYQQILGQGPKLLIQFQNNGVVDDSQLPKDRFSAERLKGVDSTLKIQPAKLEDSAVYLCASSLGSELFFGEGSRLTVL.

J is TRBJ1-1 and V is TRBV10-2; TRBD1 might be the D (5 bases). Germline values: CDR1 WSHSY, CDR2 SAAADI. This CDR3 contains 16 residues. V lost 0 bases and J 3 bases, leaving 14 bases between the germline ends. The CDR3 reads CASSESRGRFHTEAFF. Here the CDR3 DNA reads TGCGCCAGCAGTGAGTCGAGGGGAAGGTTTCACACTGAAGCTTTCTTT.

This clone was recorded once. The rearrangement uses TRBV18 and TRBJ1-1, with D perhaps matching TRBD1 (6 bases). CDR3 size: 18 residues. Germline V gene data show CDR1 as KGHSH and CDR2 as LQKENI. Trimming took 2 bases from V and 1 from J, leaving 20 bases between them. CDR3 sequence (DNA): TGTGCCAGCTCACCAAGGGCCCCCAGGGGTGAGGGGAACACTGAAGCTTTCTTT. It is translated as CASSPRAPRGEGNTEAFF.

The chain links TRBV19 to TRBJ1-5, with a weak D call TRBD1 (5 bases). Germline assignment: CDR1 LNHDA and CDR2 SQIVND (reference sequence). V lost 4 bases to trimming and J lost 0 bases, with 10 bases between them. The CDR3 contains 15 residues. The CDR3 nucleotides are TGTGCCAGTAGTAGCCGGGGGAATAGCAATCAGCCCCAGCATTTT. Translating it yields CASSSRGNSNQPQHF.

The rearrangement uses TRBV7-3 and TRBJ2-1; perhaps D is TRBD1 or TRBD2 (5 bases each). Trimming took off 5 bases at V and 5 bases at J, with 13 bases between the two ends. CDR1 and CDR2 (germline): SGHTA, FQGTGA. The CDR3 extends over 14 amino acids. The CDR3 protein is CASSPRDLNNEQFF. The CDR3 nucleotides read TGTGCCAGCAGCCCCCGGGACCTAAACAATGAGCAGTTCTTC.

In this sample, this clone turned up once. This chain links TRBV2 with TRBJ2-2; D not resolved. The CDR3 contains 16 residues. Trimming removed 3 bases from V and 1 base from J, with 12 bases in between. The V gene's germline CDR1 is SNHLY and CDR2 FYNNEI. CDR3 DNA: TGTGCCAGCAGTGACGGTGGGTCCCAGAACACCGGGGAGCTGTTTTTT. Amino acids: CASSDGGSQNTGELFF.

This CDR3 is CASSQTGQGGVEQYF. CDR3 nucleotide sequence: TGTGCCAGCAGCCAAACGGGACAGGGGGGAGTCGAGCAGTACTTC. The V and J genes are TRBV3-1 (or the pseudogene TRBV3-2) and TRBJ2-7; 11 bases align to TRBD1. The CDR3 is 15 amino acids. With V trimmed by 2 bases and J by 6 bases, 6 bases remained unmatched. Germline lookup yields CDR1 LGHDT and CDR2 YNNKEL (reference sequence).

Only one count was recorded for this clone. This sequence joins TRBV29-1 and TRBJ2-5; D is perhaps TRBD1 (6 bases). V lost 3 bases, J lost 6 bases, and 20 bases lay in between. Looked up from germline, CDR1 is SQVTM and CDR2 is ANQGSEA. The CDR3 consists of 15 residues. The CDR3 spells CSVEVQQGKGKTQYF. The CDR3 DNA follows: TGCAGCGTTGAGGTCCAACAGGGTAAGGGGAAGACCCAGTACTTC. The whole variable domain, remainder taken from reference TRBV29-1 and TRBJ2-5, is SAVISQKPSRDICQRGTSLTIQCQVDSQVTMMFWYRQQPGQSLTLIATANQGSEATYESGFVIDKFPISRPNLTFSTLTVSNMSPEDSSIYLCSVEVQQGKGKTQYFGPGTRLLVL.

The CDR3 sequence is CASDRENTEAFF. CDR3 in DNA: TGTGCCAGCGACAGGGAGAACACTGAAGCTTTCTTT. V gene TRBV28 combines with J gene TRBJ1-1; 7 bases align to TRBD1. The germline V gene encodes CDR1 MDHEN and CDR2 SYDVKM. The CDR3 covers 12 residues. J lost 1 base, V lost 8 bases, and 1 base had no gene match.

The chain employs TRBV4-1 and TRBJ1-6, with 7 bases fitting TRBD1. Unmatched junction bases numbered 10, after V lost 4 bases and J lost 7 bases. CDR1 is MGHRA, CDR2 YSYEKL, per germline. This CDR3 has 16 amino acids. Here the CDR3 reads CASSPDRSLNNSPLHF. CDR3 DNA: TGCGCCAGCAGCCCGGACAGGAGCCTAAACAATTCACCCCTCCACTTT.

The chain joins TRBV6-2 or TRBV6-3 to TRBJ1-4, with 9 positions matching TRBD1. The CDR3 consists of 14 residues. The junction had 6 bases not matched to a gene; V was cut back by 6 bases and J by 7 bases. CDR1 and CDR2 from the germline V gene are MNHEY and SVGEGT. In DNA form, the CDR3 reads TGTGCCAGCAGCGAACAGGGGGCGCGTGAAAAACTGTTTTTT. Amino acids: CASSEQGAREKLFF.

The CDR3, as DNA: TGTGCCAGCAGCTTAGAGGGTAATGGCAATCAGCCCCAGCATTTT. It codes for CASSLEGNGNQPQHF. This sequence joins TRBV7-6 and TRBJ1-5, with no clear D. This CDR3 has 15 amino acids. V was clipped by 1 base and J by 2 bases, with 9 bases between them. From germline, CDR1 is SGHVS and CDR2 FNYEAQ.

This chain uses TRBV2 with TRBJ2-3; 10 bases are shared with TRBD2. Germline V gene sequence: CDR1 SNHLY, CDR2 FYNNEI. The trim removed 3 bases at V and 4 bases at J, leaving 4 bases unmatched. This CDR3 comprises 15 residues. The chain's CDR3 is CASSELAGAADTQYF. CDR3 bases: TGTGCCAGCAGTGAGCTAGCGGGAGCTGCAGATACGCAGTATTTT.

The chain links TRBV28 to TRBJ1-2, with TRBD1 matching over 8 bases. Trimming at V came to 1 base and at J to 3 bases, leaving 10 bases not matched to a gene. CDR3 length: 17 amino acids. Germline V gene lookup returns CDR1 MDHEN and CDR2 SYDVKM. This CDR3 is CASSLLRAGGADYGYTF. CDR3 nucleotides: TGTGCCAGCAGTTTATTACGGGCAGGGGGCGCGGACTATGGCTACACCTTC.

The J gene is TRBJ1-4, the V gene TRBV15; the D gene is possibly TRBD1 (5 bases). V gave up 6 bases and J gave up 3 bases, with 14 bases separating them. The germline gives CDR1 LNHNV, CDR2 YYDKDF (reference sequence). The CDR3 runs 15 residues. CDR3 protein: CATSRNGGPNEKLFF. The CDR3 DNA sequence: TGTGCCACCAGTAGAAATGGGGGACCTAATGAAAAACTGTTTTTT.

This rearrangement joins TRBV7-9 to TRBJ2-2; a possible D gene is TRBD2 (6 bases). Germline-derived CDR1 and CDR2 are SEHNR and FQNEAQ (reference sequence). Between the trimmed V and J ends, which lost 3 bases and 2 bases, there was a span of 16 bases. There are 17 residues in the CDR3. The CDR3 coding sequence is TGTGCCAGCAGCTTCCCCGGTGGGGGGTTTAACACCGGGGAGCTGTTTTTT. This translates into CASSFPGGGFNTGELFF.

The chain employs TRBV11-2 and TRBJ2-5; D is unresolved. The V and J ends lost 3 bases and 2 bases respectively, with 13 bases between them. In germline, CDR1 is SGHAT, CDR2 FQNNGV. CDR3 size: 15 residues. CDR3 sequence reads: CASSFFGDSQETQYF. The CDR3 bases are TGTGCCAGCAGCTTCTTCGGCGATTCACAAGAGACCCAGTACTTC. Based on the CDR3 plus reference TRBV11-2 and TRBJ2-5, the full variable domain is EAGVAQSPRYKIIEKRQSVAFWCNPISGHATLYWYQQILGQGPKLLIQFQNNGVVDDSQLPKDRFSAERLKGVDSTLKIQPAKLEDSAVYLCASSFFGDSQETQYFGPGTRLLVL.

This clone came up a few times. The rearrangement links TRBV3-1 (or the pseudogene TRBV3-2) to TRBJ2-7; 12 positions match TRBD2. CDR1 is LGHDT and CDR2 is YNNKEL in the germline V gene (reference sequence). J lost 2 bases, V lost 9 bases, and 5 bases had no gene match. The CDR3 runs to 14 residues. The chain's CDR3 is CASALAGGPYEQYF. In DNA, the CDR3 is TGTGCCAGTGCCCTAGCGGGAGGGCCCTACGAGCAGTACTTC.

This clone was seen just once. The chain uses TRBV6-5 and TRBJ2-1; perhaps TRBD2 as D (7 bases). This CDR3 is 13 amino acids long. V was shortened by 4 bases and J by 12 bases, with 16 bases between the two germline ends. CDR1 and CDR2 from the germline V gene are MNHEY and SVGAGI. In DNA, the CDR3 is TGTGCCAGCAGTTTTGGGAGGGGGGTTGGGCAGTTCTTC. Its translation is CASSFGRGVGQFF.